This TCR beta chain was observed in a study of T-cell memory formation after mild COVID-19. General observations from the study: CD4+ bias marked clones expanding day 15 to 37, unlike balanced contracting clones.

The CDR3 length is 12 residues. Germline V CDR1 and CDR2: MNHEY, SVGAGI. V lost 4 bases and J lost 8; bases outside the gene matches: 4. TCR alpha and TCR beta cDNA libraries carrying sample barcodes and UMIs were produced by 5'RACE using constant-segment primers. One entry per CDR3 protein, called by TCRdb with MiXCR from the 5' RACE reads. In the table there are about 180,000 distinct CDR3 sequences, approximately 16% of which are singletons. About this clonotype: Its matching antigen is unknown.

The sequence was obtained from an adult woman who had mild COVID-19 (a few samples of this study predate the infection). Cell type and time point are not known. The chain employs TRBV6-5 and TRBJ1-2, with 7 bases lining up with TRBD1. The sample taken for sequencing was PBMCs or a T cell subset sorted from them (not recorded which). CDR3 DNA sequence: TGTGCCAGCAGTTCGAGACAGGGCGGCTACACCTTC. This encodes CASSSRQGGYTF.